Detailed here is one T cell receptor (beta chain). Produced via immunoSEQ multiplex PCR; TCRdb's table is partial and in-frame only. This sample has about 91,000 clones; 70% to 90% occur once, and the top ten carry around 4.5%. The data were obtained in a study of blood T cell repertoires in COVID-19. Across the whole study: Collection of acute and convalescent COVID-19 samples took place in the United States, Italy and Spain.

V gave up 7 bases and J gave up 0 bases, with 16 bases separating them. The CDR3 has 16 amino acids. The V gene's germline CDR1 is LNHDA and CDR2 SQIVND (reference sequence). This receptor was identified in a man between 70 and 80 years old with acute or convalescent COVID-19. The chain joins TRBV19 to TRBJ1-3, with D maybe TRBD1 (6 bases). Sequencing input: peripheral blood. CDR3 bases: TGTGCCAGTAAAATTACAGGGCGAAGCTCTGGAAACACCATATATTTT. Amino acids: CASKITGRSSGNTIYF.